Listed below are T cell receptor beta chains from one sample, sequenced in a study of T cell responses to AZD1222 COVID-19 vaccine. The method was immunoSEQ multiplex PCR; TCRdb's version includes in-frame clones alone and lacks a portion of them. The top ten hold roughly 8% of the sample, which has 150,000 to 200,000 clones, 88% seen once. Source: peripheral blood, taken on day 0 of AZD1222 vaccination. The receptors here all came from an adult in good health. The CDR3 runs from the conserved cysteine through the conserved F or W. A D gene is named only where the DNA matches it firmly. Clone size appears in some rows only: once, few, many, or a class for an expanded clone.

.	TRBV2	TRBJ2-1	.	TGTGCCAGCAGTGAAGAGACAGCGTACAATGAGCAGTTCTTC	CASSEETAYNEQFF
.	TRBV5-1	TRBJ2-2	TRBD2	TGCGCCAGCAGCTTGCGGCCTAGCGGAAACACCGGGGAGCTGTTTTTT	CASSLRPSGNTGELFF
.	TRBV19	TRBJ1-1	.	TGTGCCAGTAGTATAGAGGGGGGGAACACTGAAGCTTTCTTT	CASSIEGGNTEAFF
.	TRBV3-1/TRBV3-2	TRBJ2-3	TRBD2	TGTGCCAGCAGCCAACAAAGACTAGCGGGGTCCACAGATACGCAGTATTTT	CASSQQRLAGSTDTQYF
.	TRBV5-5	TRBJ1-1	TRBD1	TGTGCCAGCAGCTTGATTCCGCAGGGGGCGAACACTGAAGCTTTCTTT	CASSLIPQGANTEAFF
few	TRBV5-1	TRBJ1-1	TRBD1	TGCGCCAGCAGCCTGACAGGGGGTAGTACTGAAGCTTTCTTT	CASSLTGGSTEAFF
.	TRBV4-1	TRBJ1-1	.	TGCGCCAGCAGCCAACTCCCCGGGAGCCCCGGGACTGAAGCTTTCTTT	CASSQLPGSPGTEAFF
.	TRBV15	TRBJ2-5	.	TGTGCCACCAGCAGTCGGGCTGTTGACCTGGAGACCCAGTACTTC	CATSSRAVDLETQYF
.	TRBV2	TRBJ1-3	.	TGTGCCAGCAGCCCCGCGCAGTGGGGAAACACCATATATTTT	CASSPAQWGNTIYF
.	TRBV7-2	TRBJ1-6	TRBD1	TGTGCCAGCAGCCCAGCCCCCGCGGGACAGGGGAATTCACCCCTCCACTTT	CASSPAPAGQGNSPLHF
.	TRBV7-8	TRBJ2-1	.	TGTGCCAGCAGCTTTGGGACGCAGAGGGGTGAGCAGTTCTTC	CASSFGTQRGEQFF
.	TRBV19	TRBJ2-5	.	TGTGCCAGTAGTACTGGGCTCGGTGGGACCCAGTACTTC	CASSTGLGGTQYF
.	TRBV3-1/TRBV3-2	TRBJ2-1	TRBD1	TGTGCCAGCAGGGAACAGGGGTTTGAGCAGTTCTTC	CASREQGFEQFF
.	TRBV5-1	TRBJ2-1	TRBD2	TGCGCCAGCAGCTTGGTCACTAGCGGGGGGGACGCCTACAATGAGCAGTTCTTC	CASSLVTSGGDAYNEQFF
.	TRBV7-8	TRBJ1-1	TRBD1	TGTGCCAGCAGCCTAGGGGGCAGGGGGCAGCCTGAAGCTTTCTTT	CASSLGGRGQPEAFF